This T cell receptor beta chain was found in a study of shared clonotypes between healthy human individuals. Looking at the study overall: The donor pool was made up of two women and a few men aged 18 to 49. Study-level points and caveats: The authors expected sequencing depth to affect clonotype sharing among donors.

After removal of 6 bases from V and 5 bases from J, the junction contained 9 bases not matched to a gene. CDR1 is PRHDT and CDR2 is FYEKMQ in the germline V gene (reference sequence). The CDR3 is 17 residues long. Cells designated naive CD8 were CD45RO-negative and were positively selected for CCR7, with terminally differentiated effector memory CD45RA+ cells excluded. Concerning this clone: The antigen remains undetermined.

The authors distributed each subset's genomic DNA evenly over several immunoSEQ plates. Profiled with immunoSEQ multiplex PCR; TCRdb holds only in-frame clones, not every one. The profile covers more than 500,000 clones, with approximately 95% appearing a single time and approximately 0.11% taken by the ten largest. This TCR came from a woman in her twenties or thirties in good health. Input material: naive CD8+ T cells sorted from blood. The J gene is TRBJ2-2, the V gene TRBV13; 13 nucleotides align to TRBD2. CDR3 sequence reads: CASSSFGLAGETGELFF. The CDR3, as DNA: TGTGCCAGCAGTTCGTTTGGACTAGCGGGAGAAACCGGGGAGCTGTTTTTT.